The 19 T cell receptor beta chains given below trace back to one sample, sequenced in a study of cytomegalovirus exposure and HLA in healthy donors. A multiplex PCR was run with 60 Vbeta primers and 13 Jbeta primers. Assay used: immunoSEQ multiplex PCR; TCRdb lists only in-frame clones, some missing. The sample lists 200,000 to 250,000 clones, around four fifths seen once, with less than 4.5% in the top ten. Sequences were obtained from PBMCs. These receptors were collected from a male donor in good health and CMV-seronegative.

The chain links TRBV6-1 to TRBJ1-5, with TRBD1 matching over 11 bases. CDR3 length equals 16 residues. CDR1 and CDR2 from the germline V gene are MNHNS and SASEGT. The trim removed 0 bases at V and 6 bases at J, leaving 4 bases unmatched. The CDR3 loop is CASSEAGQGGVQPQHF. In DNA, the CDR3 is TGTGCCAGCAGTGAAGCGGGACAGGGGGGAGTTCAGCCCCAGCATTTT.

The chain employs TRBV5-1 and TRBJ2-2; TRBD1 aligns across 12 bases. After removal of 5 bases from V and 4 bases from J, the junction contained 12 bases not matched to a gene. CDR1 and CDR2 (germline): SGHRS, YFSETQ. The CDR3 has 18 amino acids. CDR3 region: CASSFFSPGQGATGELFF. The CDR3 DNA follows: TGCGCCAGCAGTTTTTTTTCCCCGGGACAGGGGGCCACCGGGGAGCTGTTTTTT.

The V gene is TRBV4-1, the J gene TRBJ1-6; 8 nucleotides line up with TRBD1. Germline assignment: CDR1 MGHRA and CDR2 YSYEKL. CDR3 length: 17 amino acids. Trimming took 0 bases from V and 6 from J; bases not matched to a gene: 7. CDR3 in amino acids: CASSQDKGTGVNSPLHF. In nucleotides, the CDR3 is TGCGCCAGCAGCCAAGATAAGGGGACAGGAGTTAATTCACCCCTCCACTTT.

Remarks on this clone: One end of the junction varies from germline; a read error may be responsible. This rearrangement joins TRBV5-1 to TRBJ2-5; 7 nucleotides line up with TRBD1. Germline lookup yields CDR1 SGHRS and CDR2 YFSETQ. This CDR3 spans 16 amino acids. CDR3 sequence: CASSSVTGVGQEAQYF. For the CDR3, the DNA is TGCGCCAGCAGCTCAGTCACAGGGGTGGGTCAAGAGGCCCAGTACTTC.

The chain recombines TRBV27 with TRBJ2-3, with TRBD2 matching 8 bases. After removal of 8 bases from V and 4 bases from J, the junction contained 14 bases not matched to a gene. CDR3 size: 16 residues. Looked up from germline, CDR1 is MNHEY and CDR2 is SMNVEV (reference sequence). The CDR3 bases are TGTGCCAGCGCCCTAGTCGCCGGGAGGGGCGCAGATACGCAGTATTTT. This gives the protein CASALVAGRGADTQYF.

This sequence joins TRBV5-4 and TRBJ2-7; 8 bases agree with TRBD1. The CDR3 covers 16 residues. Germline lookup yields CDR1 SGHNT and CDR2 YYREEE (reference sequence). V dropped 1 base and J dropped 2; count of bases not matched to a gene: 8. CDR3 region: CASSLPGTGRPYEQYF. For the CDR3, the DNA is TGTGCCAGCAGCTTGCCCGGGACAGGTAGACCCTACGAGCAGTACTTC.

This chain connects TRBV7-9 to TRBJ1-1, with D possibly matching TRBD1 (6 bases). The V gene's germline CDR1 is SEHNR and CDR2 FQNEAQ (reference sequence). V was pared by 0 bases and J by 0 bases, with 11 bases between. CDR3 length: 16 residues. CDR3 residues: CASSLAGRGVNTEAFF. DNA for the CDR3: TGTGCCAGCAGCTTAGCGGGGAGGGGGGTGAACACTGAAGCTTTCTTT.

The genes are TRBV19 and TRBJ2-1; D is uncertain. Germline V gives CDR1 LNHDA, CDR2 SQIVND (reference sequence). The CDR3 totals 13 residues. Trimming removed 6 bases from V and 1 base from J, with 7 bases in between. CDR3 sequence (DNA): TGTGCCAGTAGAAGAGATTCCTACAATGAGCAGTTCTTC. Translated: CASRRDSYNEQFF. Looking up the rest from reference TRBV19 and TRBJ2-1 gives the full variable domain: DGGITQSPKYLFRKEGQNVTLSCEQNLNHDAMYWYRQDPGQGLRLIYYSQIVNDFQKGDIAEGYSVSREKKESFPLTVTSAQKNPTAFYLCASRRDSYNEQFFGPGTRLTVL.

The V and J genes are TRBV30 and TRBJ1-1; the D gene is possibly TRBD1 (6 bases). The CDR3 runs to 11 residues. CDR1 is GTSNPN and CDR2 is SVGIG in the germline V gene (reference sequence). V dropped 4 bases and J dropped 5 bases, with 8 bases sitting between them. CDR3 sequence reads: CAWTRGTEAFF. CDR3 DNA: TGTGCCTGGACCAGGGGAACTGAAGCTTTCTTT.

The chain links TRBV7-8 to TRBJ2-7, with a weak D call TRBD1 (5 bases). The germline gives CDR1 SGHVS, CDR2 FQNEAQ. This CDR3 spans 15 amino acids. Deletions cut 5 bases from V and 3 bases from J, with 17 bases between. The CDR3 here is CASSPYYRQNYEQYF. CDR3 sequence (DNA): TGTGCCAGCAGCCCGTATTATAGACAGAACTACGAGCAGTACTTC.

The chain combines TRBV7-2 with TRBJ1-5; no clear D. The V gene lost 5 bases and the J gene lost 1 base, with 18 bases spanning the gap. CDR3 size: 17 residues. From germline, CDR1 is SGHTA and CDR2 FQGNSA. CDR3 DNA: TGTGCCAGCAGCATTGGGGAGTCCTTTTTAAGCAATCAGCCCCAGCATTTT. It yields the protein CASSIGESFLSNQPQHF.

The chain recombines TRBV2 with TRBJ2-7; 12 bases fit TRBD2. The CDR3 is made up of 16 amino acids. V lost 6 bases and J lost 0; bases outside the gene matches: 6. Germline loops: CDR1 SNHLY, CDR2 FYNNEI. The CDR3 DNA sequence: TGTGCCAGCAGGGGCGGACTAGCGGGAACCTCCTACGAGCAGTACTTC. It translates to CASRGGLAGTSYEQYF.

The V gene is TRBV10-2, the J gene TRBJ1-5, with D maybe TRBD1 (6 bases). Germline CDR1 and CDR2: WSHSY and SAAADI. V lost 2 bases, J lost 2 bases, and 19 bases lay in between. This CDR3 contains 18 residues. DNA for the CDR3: TGCGCCAGCAGTGAGCCTTCACAGGGTTGGCCCCGCAATCAGCCCCAGCATTTT. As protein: CASSEPSQGWPRNQPQHF.

This chain's CDR3 is CASSHRVDTGELFF. Here the CDR3 DNA reads TGTGCCAGCAGCCACAGGGTCGACACCGGGGAGCTGTTTTTT. The V and J genes are TRBV4-2 and TRBJ2-2, with D perhaps TRBD1 (5 bases). Germline V lookup: CDR1 LGHNA, CDR2 YNFKEQ. The V gene lost 3 bases and the J gene lost 3 bases, with 8 bases spanning the gap. The length of the CDR3 is 14 residues.

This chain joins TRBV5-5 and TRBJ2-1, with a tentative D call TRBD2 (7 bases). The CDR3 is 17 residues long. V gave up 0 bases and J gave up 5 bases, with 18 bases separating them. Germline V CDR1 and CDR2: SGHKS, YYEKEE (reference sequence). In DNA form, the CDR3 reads TGTGCCAGCAGCTTGGCACAGGGCGGGAGTATCAACAATGAGCAGTTCTTC. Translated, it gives CASSLAQGGSINNEQFF.

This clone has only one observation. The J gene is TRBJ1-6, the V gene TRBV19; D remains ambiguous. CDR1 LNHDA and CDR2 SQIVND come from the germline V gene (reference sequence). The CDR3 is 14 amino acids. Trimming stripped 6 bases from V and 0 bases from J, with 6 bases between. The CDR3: CASRMSSYNSPLHF. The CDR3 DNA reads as TGTGCCAGTAGGATGAGCTCCTATAATTCACCCCTCCACTTT. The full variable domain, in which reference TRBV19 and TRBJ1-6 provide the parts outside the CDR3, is DGGITQSPKYLFRKEGQNVTLSCEQNLNHDAMYWYRQDPGQGLRLIYYSQIVNDFQKGDIAEGYSVSREKKESFPLTVTSAQKNPTAFYLCASRMSSYNSPLHFGNGTRLTVT.

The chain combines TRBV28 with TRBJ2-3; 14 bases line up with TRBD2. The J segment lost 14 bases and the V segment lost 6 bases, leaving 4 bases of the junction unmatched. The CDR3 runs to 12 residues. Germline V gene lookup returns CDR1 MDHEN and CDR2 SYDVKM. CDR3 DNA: TGTGCCAGCAGCTCCGGGACTAGCGGGAGGTATTTT. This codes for CASSSGTSGRYF.

This CDR3 reads CSVGTVLNQPQHF. CDR3 coding DNA: TGCAGCGTTGGTACAGTCCTCAATCAGCCCCAGCATTTT. The chain combines TRBV29-1 with TRBJ1-5; D is undetermined. The ends were cut back, 4 bases at V and 3 bases at J, with 10 bases in the middle. The CDR3 has 13 residues. Germline V gene data show CDR1 as SQVTM and CDR2 as ANQGSEA.

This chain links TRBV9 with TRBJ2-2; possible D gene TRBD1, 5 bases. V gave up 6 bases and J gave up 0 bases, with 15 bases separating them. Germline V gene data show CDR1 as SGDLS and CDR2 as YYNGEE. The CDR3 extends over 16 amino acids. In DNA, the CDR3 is TGTGCCAGCACCCCTGGTGGGGCCGCGAACACCGGGGAGCTGTTTTTT. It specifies CASTPGGAANTGELFF.